These 16 T cell receptor beta chains came from one sample sequenced in a study of shared clonotypes between healthy human individuals. Libraries were prepared by immunoSEQ multiplex PCR; TCRdb keeps only in-frame clonotypes and omits some of them. The data contain 2 million to 2.5 million clones, more than 90% of them seen just once; the ten biggest clones take up around 0.13%. The sample consisted of naive CD4+ T cells sorted from blood. Indicated subset: CD45RA+ positively selected. These receptors all stem from a man between 18 and 29 years old in good health.

In regard to this clone: This specimen includes other DNA sequences encoding the same CDR3. V is TRBV5-4 and J is TRBJ2-5, with D maybe TRBD1 (6 bases). The V and J ends lost 4 bases and 3 bases respectively, with 10 bases between them. Per germline, CDR1 SGHNT and CDR2 YYREEE (reference sequence). The CDR3 has 13 residues. Here the CDR3 DNA reads TGTGCCAGCAGCCGGGGACAAGAAGAGACCCAGTACTTC. Translated: CASSRGQEETQYF.

V gene TRBV5-4 combines with J gene TRBJ2-1; D not certain. V was pared by 0 bases and J by 3 bases, with 13 bases between. Germline CDR1 and CDR2: SGHNT and YYREEE (reference sequence). The CDR3 covers 16 residues. The CDR3 is CASSLELADVYNEQFF. The CDR3 DNA follows: TGTGCCAGCAGCTTGGAGTTGGCAGACGTCTACAATGAGCAGTTCTTC.

This chain connects TRBV5-5 to TRBJ1-4, with a possible D match to TRBD1 (5 bases). V dropped 0 bases and J dropped 4 bases, with 16 bases sitting between them. Germline V gives CDR1 SGHKS, CDR2 YYEKEE (reference sequence). The CDR3 spans 17 residues. The CDR3 DNA is TGTGCCAGCAGCTTGGCGGGGGGAGCCGCTCATAATGAAAAACTGTTTTTT. Translation gives CASSLAGGAAHNEKLFF.

V gene TRBV5-6 combines with J gene TRBJ1-2; D not resolved. CDR3 length equals 13 residues. Looked up from germline, CDR1 is SGHDT and CDR2 is YYEEEE. Deletions cut 2 bases from V and 2 bases from J, with 7 bases between. The DNA of the CDR3 is TGTGCCAGCAGCTTTCAGGAGAACTATGGCTACACCTTC. It yields the protein CASSFQENYGYTF.

This clone was recorded once. The rearrangement uses TRBV6-5 and TRBJ1-2; D gene uncertain. Germline CDR1 reads MNHEY; CDR2 reads SVGAGI. The CDR3 is made up of 13 amino acids. The V and J ends lost 5 bases and 8 bases respectively, with 15 bases between them. CDR3: CASSLAGLRGYTF. In DNA, the CDR3 is TGTGCCAGCAGTCTCGCCGGGTTGAGGGGCTACACCTTC.

V gene TRBV5-1 combines with J gene TRBJ2-3; 7 bases fit TRBD2. This CDR3 is 14 amino acids long. V lost 0 bases, J lost 7 bases, and 5 bases stayed unmatched. Germline lookup yields CDR1 SGHRS and CDR2 YFSETQ. CDR3 loop: CASSLAGRPNTQYF. The CDR3 DNA is TGCGCCAGCAGCTTGGCCGGGAGGCCCAATACGCAGTATTTT. Supplemented by reference TRBV5-1 and TRBJ2-3, the full variable domain reads KAGVTQTPRYLIKTRGQQVTLSCSPISGHRSVSWYQQTPGQGLQFLFEYFSETQRNKGNFPGRFSGRQFSNSRSEMNVSTLELGDSALYLCASSLAGRPNTQYFGPGTRLTVL.

This clone came up once. This chain joins TRBV4-3 and TRBJ1-5; maybe TRBD1 (5 bases). V lost 3 bases and J lost 7, with 10 bases in between. This CDR3 is built from 13 residues. Germline V CDR1 and CDR2: LGHNA, YSLEER. The CDR3 loop reads CASSQGLGQPQHF. DNA for the CDR3: TGCGCCAGCAGCCAGGGACTTGGGCAGCCCCAGCATTTT.

The CDR3 spells CASSADVGNSPLHF. CDR3 bases: TGTGCCAGCAGCGCTGATGTAGGTAATTCACCCCTCCACTTT. The chain joins TRBV5-5 to TRBJ1-6; D uncertain. The germline gives CDR1 SGHKS, CDR2 YYEKEE (reference sequence). The CDR3 is made up of 14 amino acids. V lost 4 bases, J lost 6 bases, and 11 bases lay in between.

This chain joins TRBV7-9 and TRBJ1-3; the D gene is possibly TRBD1 (5 bases). This CDR3 spans 15 amino acids. The V gene lost 4 bases and the J gene lost 2 bases, with 12 bases spanning the gap. Looked up from germline, CDR1 is SEHNR and CDR2 is FQNEAQ (reference sequence). Here the CDR3 DNA reads TGTGCCAGCAGCTCTACCGGGACGACTGGAAACACCATATATTTT. As protein: CASSSTGTTGNTIYF.

V is TRBV7-2 and J is TRBJ2-7; no clear D. The V gene lost 5 bases and the J gene lost 0 bases, with 8 bases spanning the gap. CDR1 is SGHTA and CDR2 is FQGNSA in the germline V gene. The CDR3 contains 13 residues. CDR3 loop: CASSHDTSYEQYF. The DNA for the CDR3 is TGTGCCAGCAGCCACGACACCTCCTACGAGCAGTACTTC.

The chain links TRBV2 to TRBJ1-1; possible D gene TRBD1, 6 bases. The germline CDR1 and CDR2 sequences are SNHLY and FYNNEI. CDR3 length: 14 amino acids. The ends were cut back, 6 bases at V and 6 bases at J, with 17 bases in the middle. The CDR3 coding sequence is TGTGCCAGCAGCGTCCCGGACAGTTTCCCTGAAGCTTTCTTT. It is translated as CASSVPDSFPEAFF.

This clone appeared a single time. The chain links TRBV18 to TRBJ1-2, with 9 bases lining up with TRBD1. The V segment lost 2 bases and the J segment 4 bases; nucleotides outside the gene matches: 11. This CDR3 is built from 17 residues. Looked up from germline, CDR1 is KGHSH and CDR2 is LQKENI. The DNA for the CDR3 is TGTGCCAGCTCACCAGGCGGGACAGGGCCCGTAGGCTATGGCTACACCTTC. This gives the protein CASSPGGTGPVGYGYTF.

The V call is TRBV11-2, the J call TRBJ2-7; the D is unclear. CDR3 length: 13 amino acids. Between the trimmed V and J ends, which lost 4 bases and 6 bases, there was a span of 13 bases. From germline, CDR1 is SGHAT and CDR2 FQNNGV. Here the CDR3 DNA reads TGTGCCAGCAGCTCCCCTGGATGGGGCGAGCAGTACTTC. Its protein product is CASSSPGWGEQYF.

This chain joins TRBV14 and TRBJ1-6, with D perhaps matching TRBD1 (5 bases). Deletions cut 1 base from V and 8 bases from J, with 12 bases between. The germline gives CDR1 SGHDN, CDR2 FVKESK. This CDR3 region has 15 residues. CDR3 bases: TGTGCCAGCAGCCAAGGTGAGGGGCGCGATTCACCCCTCCACTTT. Residues: CASSQGEGRDSPLHF.

The rearrangement joins TRBV11-2 to TRBJ2-2, with 8 nucleotides matching TRBD1. Germline assignment: CDR1 SGHAT and CDR2 FQNNGV. V dropped 4 bases and J dropped 2; count of bases not matched to a gene: 3. This CDR3 region has 15 residues. For the CDR3, the DNA is TGTGCCAGCAGCTCCAGGGGGCAAAACACCGGGGAGCTGTTTTTT. It yields the protein CASSSRGQNTGELFF.

The table lists this clone with a count of one. V usage is TRBV6-1 and J usage is TRBJ2-2, with 8 bases matching TRBD1. Germline assignment: CDR1 MNHNS and CDR2 SASEGT. The trim removed 4 bases at V and 4 bases at J, leaving 11 bases unmatched. This CDR3 has 17 residues. The DNA for the CDR3 is TGTGCCAGCAGTGCCCGGACAGGGCGCTTTTCCACCGGGGAGCTGTTTTTT. Translation gives CASSARTGRFSTGELFF.